This T cell receptor (beta chain) was retrieved from a study of graft-versus-host responses after intestinal transplantation. The V segment lost 4 bases and the J segment 5 bases; nucleotides outside the gene matches: 6. Germline CDR1 SGHRS, CDR2 YFSETQ. This CDR3 is 14 amino acids long. Sequenced by immunoSEQ multiplex PCR; TCRdb stores in-frame clones only, minus some. The sample holds about 120,000 clones, 90% seen once. About this clone: Its antigen is currently unknown.

This sequence joins TRBV5-1 and TRBJ2-1, with TRBD1 matching over 7 bases. This specimen consisted of unstimulated CD4+ T cells sorted from spleen or lymph node cells, obtained before intestinal transplant. This clonotype originated in a human donor who received an intestinal transplant. CDR3 residues: CASSKGDSHNEQFF. The CDR3 bases are TGCGCCAGCAGCAAGGGGGACAGCCACAATGAGCAGTTCTTC.